Each of the 11 T cell receptor beta chains below was sequenced from the same sample in a study of patients and donors after allogeneic stem cell transplantation. TCRdb independently ran MiXCR on the RT-PCR reads; one entry per CDR3 protein. Of hundreds of thousands of distinct CDR3 sequences listed, roughly 17% are singletons. The sequenced sample was blood, either unsorted or a sorted T cell fraction (not recorded which). The receptors stem from a human donor who was either an allogeneic HSCT recipient or a stem cell or donor lymphocyte infusion donor (not recorded which). It is not recorded whose cells these are; they may come from a transplant donor.

The chain is built from TRBV30 and TRBJ1-1, with D possibly matching TRBD1 (6 bases). The CDR3 is 14 residues long. Per germline, CDR1 GTSNPN and CDR2 SVGIG (reference sequence). Trimming cost V 5 bases and J 7 bases, with 20 bases left between them. DNA of the CDR3: TGTGCCTGGTCCCTGTGGGGGGGCGGTGATGAAGCTTTCTTT. Translated, it gives CAWSLWGGGDEAFF.

The chain combines TRBV30 with TRBJ1-6; D gene ambiguous. CDR1 and CDR2 (germline): GTSNPN, SVGIG (reference sequence). The CDR3 contains 15 residues. Trimming stripped 1 base from V and 10 bases from J, with 17 bases between. The CDR3 reads CAWSGPQTRISPLHF. CDR3 sequence (DNA): TGTGCCTGGAGTGGGCCCCAGACAAGGATATCACCCCTCCACTTT.

The genes are TRBV29-1 and TRBJ2-3, with TRBD1 as a possible D gene (6 bases). V lost 5 bases, J lost 2 bases, and 26 bases lay in between. Germline CDR1 SQVTM, CDR2 ANQGSEA. CDR3 length equals 18 residues. The CDR3 protein is CSVRGDRLFIFITDTQYF. CDR3 nucleotide sequence: TGCAGCGTTCGCGGAGACAGGCTTTTTATTTTTATCACAGATACGCAGTATTTT.

This chain joins TRBV6-1 and TRBJ2-7, with D unclear. Germline V lookup: CDR1 MNHNS, CDR2 SASEGT. Trimming stripped 6 bases from V and 2 bases from J, with 17 bases between. CDR3 length equals 15 residues. The CDR3 DNA is TGTGCCAGCAGACTCCGATGGGGTTCCACCTACGAGCAGTACTTC. Protein sequence: CASRLRWGSTYEQYF.

This clonotype was observed a handful of times. V is TRBV12-3 or TRBV12-4 and J is TRBJ1-1; D is possibly TRBD1 (6 bases). This CDR3 has 14 amino acids. Trimming cost V 2 bases and J 5 bases, with 12 bases left between them. CDR3 in amino acids: CASSLSGRGTEAFF. The CDR3 bases are TGTGCCAGCAGTTTATCAGGGAGGGGGACTGAAGCTTTCTTT.

This clonotype is large (0.1 to 1%) within its sample. J is TRBJ2-5 and V is TRBV11-2; D unclear. The germline gives CDR1 SGHAT, CDR2 FQNNGV. This CDR3 has 11 amino acids. The V end lost 5 bases, the J end lost 2 bases, and 3 bases lay between the germline ends. CDR3 protein: CASSTQETQYF. The CDR3, as DNA: TGTGCCAGCAGCACACAAGAGACCCAGTACTTC.

This clonotype was found many times. The V gene is TRBV15, the J gene TRBJ2-1; D ambiguous. The CDR3 is 12 residues long. Germline lookup yields CDR1 LNHNV and CDR2 YYDKDF (reference sequence). Trimming cost V 8 bases and J 5 bases, with 10 bases left between them. The CDR3 DNA reads as TGTGCCACCGAGAAGGGAAACAATGAGCAGTTCTTC. This codes for CATEKGNNEQFF.

This chain joins TRBV11-3 and TRBJ1-2; D not certain. Trimming cost V 1 base and J 2 bases, with 14 bases left between them. Looked up from germline, CDR1 is SGHNT and CDR2 is YENEEA. The CDR3 spans 16 residues. The CDR3: CASSLGNWRANYGYTF. DNA for the CDR3: TGTGCCAGCAGCTTAGGGAATTGGAGGGCGAACTATGGCTACACCTTC.

This clonotype was seen at least ten times. This sequence joins TRBV12-3 or TRBV12-4 and TRBJ2-3; D not certain. The CDR3 is made up of 12 amino acids. Trimming left V 7 bases short and J 0 bases short, with 5 bases between. The CDR3 is CASKGSTDTQYF. In DNA, the CDR3 is TGTGCCAGCAAGGGAAGCACAGATACGCAGTATTTT.

About this clonotype itself: A much larger clone is a single base away; this may be a read error. The chain couples TRBV12-3 or TRBV12-4 to TRBJ1-1; D gene unclear. The CDR3 covers 12 residues. DNA of the CDR3: TGTGCCAGCAGTGGACGCAACACTGTAGCTTTCTTT. Amino acids: CASSGRNTVAFF.

The sample holds a few counts of this clonotype. The rearrangement joins TRBV24-1 to TRBJ2-7, with no clear D. Germline V CDR1 and CDR2: KGHDR, SFDVKD. The V gene lost 3 bases and the J gene lost 3 bases, with 5 bases spanning the gap. This CDR3 has 12 amino acids. The CDR3 sequence: CATSDLDYEQYF. The CDR3 DNA sequence: TGTGCCACCAGTGATCTGGACTACGAGCAGTACTTC.